These T cell receptor beta chains were read from a single sample in a study of T cell responses to AZD1222 COVID-19 vaccine. The repertoire was sequenced with immunoSEQ multiplex PCR; TCRdb's copy has only in-frame clones and lacks some. Of around 83,000 clones listed, about 91% are singletons. The specimen comprised peripheral blood, sampled on day 0 of AZD1222 vaccination. These receptors were taken from an adult in good health. Both conserved end residues are part of each CDR3. A D gene is named only where the DNA matches it firmly. The size of a clone is reported for some rows only, either as once, few or many, or as a class for expanded clones.

j_call v_call clone_size d_call cdr3_aa cdr3_nt
TRBJ2-3 TRBV6-2/TRBV6-3 NA NA CASSASGASTDTQYF TGTGCCAGCAGTGCCTCAGGGGCTAGCACAGATACGCAGTATTTT
TRBJ1-5 TRBV5-8 NA NA CASSFGDQPQHF TGTGCCAGCAGCTTTGGCGATCAGCCCCAGCATTTT
TRBJ2-6 TRBV2 NA NA CATHLSGANVLTF TGTGCCACACACCTCTCTGGGGCCAACGTCCTGACTTTC
TRBJ1-1 TRBV18 NA NA CASSTSQGPFAEAFF TGTGCCAGCTCAACCTCTCAGGGTCCGTTCGCTGAAGCTTTCTTT
TRBJ1-2 TRBV25-1 NA TRBD1 CASSEGGTGLSGGYTF TGTGCCAGCAGTGAGGGGGGGACAGGGCTCAGCGGTGGCTACACCTTC
TRBJ2-1 TRBV7-9 NA TRBD1 CASSTQTGGFPSNEQFF TGTGCCAGCAGCACGCAAACAGGGGGCTTTCCTTCCAATGAGCAGTTCTTC
TRBJ1-2 TRBV18 once NA CASSPLAANSGSGYTF TGTGCCAGCTCACCCCTTGCAGCGAATTCGGGGTCTGGCTACACCTTC
TRBJ1-1 TRBV29-1 NA NA CSVDRVNTEAFF TGCAGCGTTGACAGGGTGAACACTGAAGCTTTCTTT
TRBJ2-2 TRBV4-3 NA NA CASSQDENTGELFF TGCGCCAGCAGCCAAGATGAGAACACCGGGGAGCTGTTTTTT
TRBJ2-5 TRBV5-8 NA NA CASRTGARETQYF TGTGCCAGCCGGACGGGGGCCCGAGAGACCCAGTACTTC
TRBJ1-3 TRBV5-6 NA TRBD1 CASSTGTGSGNTIYF TGTGCCAGCAGTACCGGGACAGGGTCTGGAAACACCATATATTTT
TRBJ2-3 TRBV4-1 NA NA CASSPEGDPDTQYF TGCGCCAGCAGCCCCGAGGGGGACCCAGATACGCAGTATTTT
TRBJ2-7 TRBV11-1 NA TRBD1 CASSTDRVTPYEQYF TGTGCCAGCAGCACAGACAGGGTGACCCCCTACGAGCAGTACTTC
TRBJ1-1 TRBV19 NA NA CASSSNVNTEAFF TGTGCCAGTAGTTCGAACGTGAACACTGAAGCTTTCTTT
TRBJ2-7 TRBV15 NA TRBD1 CATSSGTDYEQYF TGTGCCACCAGCTCGGGGACAGACTACGAGCAGTACTTC
TRBJ1-1 TRBV19 NA NA CASSIGLTEAFF TGTGCCAGTAGTATAGGATTAACTGAAGCTTTCTTT
TRBJ1-2 TRBV12-3/TRBV12-4 NA NA CASSKTRIYGYTF TGTGCCAGCAGTAAAACGCGGATCTATGGCTACACCTTC
TRBJ2-1 TRBV10-3 NA NA CAIAPGLANEQFF TGTGCCATCGCACCGGGACTCGCAAATGAGCAGTTCTTC
TRBJ2-7 TRBV7-9 few TRBD1 CASTPPGQGFYEQYF TGTGCCAGCACCCCCCCGGGACAGGGGTTCTACGAGCAGTACTTC
TRBJ2-3 TRBV12-3/TRBV12-4 NA NA CASSAGGDTQYF TGTGCCAGCAGCGCGGGCGGAGATACGCAGTATTTT
TRBJ1-5 TRBV28 NA TRBD1 CASSLWTGGDQPQHF TGTGCCAGCAGTTTGTGGACAGGGGGTGATCAGCCCCAGCATTTT
TRBJ2-1 TRBV7-3 NA NA CASSLSRGDEQFF TGTGCCAGCAGCTTAAGCAGGGGCGATGAGCAGTTCTTC
TRBJ2-1 TRBV29-1 NA TRBD2 CSVLPRLAAYNEQFF TGCAGCGTTCTCCCTCGACTAGCGGCCTACAATGAGCAGTTCTTC
TRBJ2-1 TRBV6-4 NA NA CASAPEGSVNEQFF TGTGCCAGCGCGCCAGAGGGATCCGTAAATGAGCAGTTCTTC
TRBJ1-6 TRBV6-4 few NA CASSRQNDSPLHF TGTGCCAGCAGCCGACAGAACGATTCACCCCTCCACTTT
TRBJ2-1 TRBV7-6 NA NA CASSTALGEQFF TGTGCCAGCAGCACGGCTCTGGGTGAGCAGTTCTTC
TRBJ2-3 TRBV3-1/TRBV3-2 NA TRBD2 CASSPTSGSTDTQYF TGTGCCAGCAGCCCGACTAGCGGAAGCACAGATACGCAGTATTTT
TRBJ2-3 TRBV27 NA TRBD2 CASGGTSGGDTQYF TGTGCCAGCGGAGGGACTAGCGGGGGAGATACGCAGTATTTT
TRBJ2-1 TRBV9 NA TRBD1 CASSRQGADEQFF TGTGCCAGCAGCAGACAGGGTGCGGATGAGCAGTTCTTC
TRBJ2-7 TRBV7-3 NA NA CASSLNTWDEQYF TGTGCCAGCAGCTTAAATACGTGGGACGAGCAGTACTTC
TRBJ1-3 TRBV25-1 NA NA CASSGWQSGNTIYF TGTGCCAGCAGTGGGTGGCAGTCTGGAAACACCATATATTTT
TRBJ2-2 TRBV7-3 once NA CASSLTPDSYTGELFF TGTGCCAGCAGCTTAACGCCGGACAGTTACACCGGGGAGCTGTTTTTT
TRBJ1-1 TRBV20-1 NA NA CSASLRKQGKAFF TGCAGTGCTAGTCTAAGGAAACAGGGTAAAGCTTTCTTT